The clone carrying this T cell receptor (beta chain) occurred a few times. Per individual sample, total RNA of at least 6 micrograms was extracted. This sample is drawn from a study of blood T cells in healthy people across ages. Primed by a sample-barcoded 5' primer and a J-beta primer mix, a second PCR proceeded for about 7 to 11 cycles. All cDNA molecules were each tagged by a template-switch adaptor with 12 random nucleotides. TCRdb reprocessed the 5' RACE reads with MiXCR, giving one entry per CDR3 protein. The table shows roughly 900,000 distinct CDR3 sequences, with 45% to 50% occurring only once. This sequence originates from a man aged 25-40 years in good health. The sequencing input was blood.

In DNA, the CDR3 is TGTGCCAGCAGCTCCTCCCAACGGGGTCAGCAGTTCTTC. It is translated as CASSSSQRGQQFF. The V and J genes are TRBV7-2 and TRBJ2-1; tentatively, D is TRBD2 (5 bases). Germline loops: CDR1 SGHTA, CDR2 FQGNSA. This CDR3 is 13 amino acids long. Trimming left V 4 bases short and J 11 bases short, with 15 bases between. Filled out from reference TRBV7-2 and TRBJ2-1, the complete variable domain reads GAGVSQSPSNKVTEKGKDVELRCDPISGHTALYWYRQSLGQGLEFLIYFQGNSAPDKSGLPSDRFSAERTGGSVSTLTIQRTQQEDSAVYLCASSSSQRGQQFFGPGTRLTVL.